The 21 T cell receptor beta chains below all came from one sample that was sequenced in a study of identical twins' blood T cells. TCRdb re-called the 5' RACE reads with MiXCR, one entry per CDR3 protein. The table lists around 380,000 distinct CDR3 sequences, 25% to 35% of them singletons. The material sequenced was PBMCs. The source is a woman between 18 and 55 years old in good health.

There are a few counts of this clonotype. This chain connects TRBV19 to TRBJ2-6; D is ambiguous. Deletions cut 2 bases from V and 0 bases from J, with 14 bases between. CDR1 LNHDA and CDR2 SQIVND come from the germline V gene (reference sequence). The CDR3 contains 18 residues. The CDR3 DNA is TGTGCCAGTAGTATAAAGGGCAGGCAAAGCTCTGGGGCCAACGTCCTGACTTTC. It encodes CASSIKGRQSSGANVLTF. Looking up the rest from reference TRBV19 and TRBJ2-6 gives the full variable domain: DGGITQSPKYLFRKEGQNVTLSCEQNLNHDAMYWYRQDPGQGLRLIYYSQIVNDFQKGDIAEGYSVSREKKESFPLTVTSAQKNPTAFYLCASSIKGRQSSGANVLTFGAGSRLTVL.

In its sample, this clonotype was seen a few times. The chain carries TRBV6-5 and TRBJ1-6; no reliable D call. The CDR3 length is 13 residues. CDR1 is MNHEY, CDR2 SVGAGI, per germline. Trimming pared 7 bases from V and 10 bases from J, leaving 14 bases between. The CDR3 spells CASNPSPQSPLHF. The CDR3 region has the DNA TGTGCCAGCAATCCAAGTCCTCAATCACCCCTCCACTTT.

The table lists this clonotype with a few counts. The chain is built from TRBV29-1 and TRBJ2-5; D perhaps matches TRBD2 (5 bases). Germline loops: CDR1 SQVTM, CDR2 ANQGSEA. Trimming shortened V by 3 bases and J by 4 bases, and 9 bases separated the two germline ends. The CDR3 loop spans 12 amino acids. The CDR3 sequence is CSVDVARETQYF. CDR3 in DNA: TGCAGCGTTGACGTAGCGCGAGAGACCCAGTACTTC.

The V call is TRBV4-1, the J call TRBJ1-3; the D gene is possibly TRBD1 (5 bases). Germline V gene lookup returns CDR1 MGHRA and CDR2 YSYEKL. CDR3 length: 16 residues. V was pared by 3 bases and J by 1 base, with 13 bases between. CDR3 amino acids: CASSHLGEGSGNTIYF. CDR3 coding DNA: TGCGCCAGCAGCCACCTTGGTGAGGGGTCTGGAAACACCATATATTTT.

This clonotype showed up just once. The chain recombines TRBV7-9 with TRBJ1-3; D possibly corresponds to TRBD1 (5 bases). Deletions cut 5 bases from V and 4 bases from J, with 15 bases between. Germline CDR1 is SEHNR and CDR2 is FQNEAQ (reference sequence). CDR3 length: 15 amino acids. The CDR3 loop reads CASSPPPGLGNTIYF. The CDR3 coding sequence is TGTGCCAGCAGCCCACCCCCAGGGTTGGGAAACACCATATATTTT.

This clonotype appeared a few times. The V gene is TRBV24-1, the J gene TRBJ2-3; 8 nucleotides agree with TRBD1. Germline V gene lookup returns CDR1 KGHDR and CDR2 SFDVKD. This CDR3 has 17 amino acids. V lost 3 bases and J lost 1; bases outside the gene matches: 8. The CDR3 coding sequence is TGTGCCACCAGTGATCATGACAGGGGTGGGGGCACAGATACGCAGTATTTT. It specifies CATSDHDRGGGTDTQYF.

This clonotype was seen only a few times. This chain uses TRBV29-1 with TRBJ1-5; TRBD1 is a possible D gene (5 bases). The V end lost 4 bases, the J end lost 2 bases, and 9 bases lay between the germline ends. This CDR3 has 13 residues. Germline V gene data show CDR1 as SQVTM and CDR2 as ANQGSEA. The CDR3: CSVVGEGNQPQHF. In nucleotides, the CDR3 is TGCAGCGTTGTAGGGGAGGGCAATCAGCCCCAGCATTTT.

This clonotype was seen repeatedly, ten times or more. This chain joins TRBV5-1 and TRBJ2-2; the D gene is possibly TRBD1 (5 bases). The CDR3 contains 16 residues. Germline V gives CDR1 SGHRS, CDR2 YFSETQ. V shed 4 bases and J shed 6 bases, with 19 bases lying between them. The CDR3 sequence: CASSPLRGVRSGELFF. The DNA of the CDR3 is TGCGCCAGCAGCCCGTTAAGGGGCGTCAGGTCCGGGGAGCTGTTTTTT.

This clonotype was recorded a few times. V gene TRBV6-1 combines with J gene TRBJ2-3, with TRBD2 matching 10 bases. V lost 7 bases, J lost 1 base, and 2 bases stayed unmatched. The CDR3 runs to 14 residues. Germline CDR1 reads MNHNS; CDR2 reads SASEGT. This CDR3 reads CASKGLAGTDTQYF. As DNA, the CDR3 is TGTGCCAGCAAAGGACTAGCGGGCACAGATACGCAGTATTTT.

This clonotype has only a few counts. CDR3 in amino acids: CASSGDSKNTEAFF. CDR3 nucleotides: TGTGCCAGCAGCGGGGACAGTAAGAACACTGAAGCTTTCTTT. The chain uses TRBV9 and TRBJ1-1; 7 positions match TRBD1. This CDR3 region has 14 residues. Germline lookup yields CDR1 SGDLS and CDR2 YYNGEE. Trimming at V came to 3 bases and at J to 1 base, leaving 3 bases not matched to a gene.

The chain has TRBV18 and TRBJ2-1; D is undetermined. CDR3 length: 13 amino acids. Deletions cut 2 bases from V and 6 bases from J, with 8 bases between. Germline loops: CDR1 KGHSH, CDR2 LQKENI. The CDR3 region has the DNA TGTGCCAGCTCACCATCAGTTGCCAATGAGCAGTTCTTC. Translation: CASSPSVANEQFF.

This clonotype was recorded a few times. This rearrangement joins TRBV29-1 to TRBJ2-3; either TRBD1 or TRBD2 may supply D (5 bases each). This CDR3 comprises 13 residues. The V end was cut by 7 bases, the J end by 2 bases, with 13 bases between. CDR1 and CDR2 (germline): SQVTM, ANQGSEA. CDR3 sequence (DNA): TGCAGCGGAGCCCTGGGGACCACAGATACGCAGTATTTT. Amino acids: CSGALGTTDTQYF.

The chain couples TRBV15 to TRBJ1-4, with TRBD1 as a possible D gene (5 bases). Trimming removed 8 bases at V and 6 bases at J, with 16 bases between. The V gene's germline CDR1 is LNHNV and CDR2 YYDKDF (reference sequence). CDR3 size: 14 residues. The CDR3 loop reads CATRQGSPYEKLFF. CDR3 coding DNA: TGTGCCACCCGTCAGGGCAGTCCCTATGAAAAACTGTTTTTT.

The sample holds many counts of this clonotype. This chain joins TRBV29-1 and TRBJ2-3; unclear D gene. V was clipped by 4 bases and J by 4 bases, with 12 bases between them. CDR3 length equals 13 residues. In germline, CDR1 is SQVTM, CDR2 ANQGSEA. The CDR3 here is CSVGQVRADTQYF. The CDR3 DNA reads as TGCAGCGTTGGGCAGGTTAGGGCAGATACGCAGTATTTT.

This clonotype has a handful of counts. One junction end does not reproduce the germline sequence, and a read error may be involved. The genes are TRBV16 and TRBJ2-7; 7 bases map to TRBD1. Germline lookup yields CDR1 KGHSY and CDR2 FQNENV. CDR3 length: 16 amino acids. The CDR3 DNA is TGTGCCAGCAACCAATACATGGGACAGATATCCTACGAGCAGTACTTC. It translates to CASNQYMGQISYEQYF. Using reference TRBV16 and TRBJ2-7 for the parts outside the CDR3, the full variable domain is GEEVAQTPKHLVRGEGQKAKLYCAPIKGHSYVFWYQQVLKNEFKFLISFQNENVFDETGMPKERFSAKCLPNSPCSLEIQATKLEDSAVYFCASNQYMGQISYEQYFGPGTRLTVT.

This clonotype has just a few counts. This sequence joins TRBV29-1 and TRBJ2-3; no definite D call. V lost 6 bases and J 4 bases, leaving 17 bases between the germline ends. CDR1 is SQVTM and CDR2 is ANQGSEA in the germline V gene. The CDR3 has 14 amino acids. The CDR3 DNA follows: TGCAGCGTGCCCCCCTCAGGTATCGCAGATACGCAGTATTTT. Translation: CSVPPSGIADTQYF.

In its sample, this clonotype was seen once. The junction differs from germline at one of its ends, possibly a read error. The gene calls are TRBV9 and TRBJ2-2, with a tentative D call TRBD1 (5 bases). Germline lookup yields CDR1 SGDLS and CDR2 YYNGEE. There are 15 residues in the CDR3. The chain's CDR3 is CPSRDTTANTGELFF. The CDR3 DNA sequence: TGTCCCAGCAGGGATACAACCGCGAACACCGGGGAGCTGTTTTTT.

This clonotype was seen a single time. The germline gene is not matched at one end of the junction; a read error may be the cause. The chain combines TRBV7-9 with TRBJ1-3; the D is unclear. CDR3 length: 16 amino acids. Germline V gives CDR1 SEHNR, CDR2 FQNEAQ (reference sequence). The CDR3 here is CASSSTGQRSGNTRYF. CDR3 nucleotide sequence: TGTGCCAGCAGCTCCACGGGCCAACGCTCTGGAAACACCAGATATTTT.

This sequence joins TRBV4-2 and TRBJ1-2; 9 positions match TRBD1. The junction had 10 bases not matched to a gene; V was cut back by 1 base and J by 10 bases. Germline CDR1 LGHNA, CDR2 YNFKEQ. The CDR3 runs 15 residues. The CDR3 is CASSQGSRDRVYYTF. The CDR3, as DNA: TGTGCCAGCAGCCAAGGAAGTAGGGACAGGGTTTACTACACCTTC.

The rearrangement uses TRBV7-9 and TRBJ2-3; maybe TRBD1 (6 bases). Deletions cut 5 bases from V and 8 bases from J, with 14 bases between. CDR1 and CDR2 (germline): SEHNR, FQNEAQ (reference sequence). This CDR3 comprises 13 residues. CDR3 in amino acids: CASSAIRGSTQYF. The CDR3 DNA sequence: TGTGCCAGCAGCGCCATAAGGGGGAGTACGCAGTATTTT.

The chain couples TRBV11-2 to TRBJ2-2; D gene uncertain. The CDR3 is 13 residues long. Germline V gene lookup returns CDR1 SGHAT and CDR2 FQNNGV. V lost 11 bases and J lost 2, with 12 bases in between. The CDR3 nucleotides are TGTGCCGGTTCCCGGGTTAACACCGGGGAGCTGTTTTTT. Protein product: CAGSRVNTGELFF.